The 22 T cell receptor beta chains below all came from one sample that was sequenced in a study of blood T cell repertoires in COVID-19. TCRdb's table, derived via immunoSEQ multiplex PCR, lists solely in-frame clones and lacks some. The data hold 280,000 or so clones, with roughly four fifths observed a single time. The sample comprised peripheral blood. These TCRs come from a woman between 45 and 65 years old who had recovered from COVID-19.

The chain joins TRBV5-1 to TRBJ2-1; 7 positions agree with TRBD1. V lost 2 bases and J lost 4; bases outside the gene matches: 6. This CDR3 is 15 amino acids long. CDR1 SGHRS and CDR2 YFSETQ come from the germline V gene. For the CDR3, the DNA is TGCGCCAGCAGCTTAACAGGGGAAGGATACAATGAGCAGTTCTTC. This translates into CASSLTGEGYNEQFF.

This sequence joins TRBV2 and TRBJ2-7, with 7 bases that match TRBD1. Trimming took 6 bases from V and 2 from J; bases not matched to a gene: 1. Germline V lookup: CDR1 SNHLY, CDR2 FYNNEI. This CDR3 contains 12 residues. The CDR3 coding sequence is TGTGCCAGCAGACAGGGGCCCTACGAGCAGTACTTC. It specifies CASRQGPYEQYF.

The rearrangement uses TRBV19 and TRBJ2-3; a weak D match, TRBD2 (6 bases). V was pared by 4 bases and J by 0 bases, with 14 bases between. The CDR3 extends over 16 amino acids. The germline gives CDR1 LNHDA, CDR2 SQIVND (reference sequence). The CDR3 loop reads CASSTRDLISTDTQYF. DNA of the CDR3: TGTGCCAGTAGTACCCGGGACTTAATAAGCACAGATACGCAGTATTTT.

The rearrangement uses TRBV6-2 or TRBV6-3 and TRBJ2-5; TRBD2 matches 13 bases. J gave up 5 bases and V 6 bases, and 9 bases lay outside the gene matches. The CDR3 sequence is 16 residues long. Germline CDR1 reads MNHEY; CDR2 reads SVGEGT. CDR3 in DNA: TGTGCCAGCAGCCCCGTACTAGCGGGGGGGTCCGAGACCCAGTACTTC. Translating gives CASSPVLAGGSETQYF.

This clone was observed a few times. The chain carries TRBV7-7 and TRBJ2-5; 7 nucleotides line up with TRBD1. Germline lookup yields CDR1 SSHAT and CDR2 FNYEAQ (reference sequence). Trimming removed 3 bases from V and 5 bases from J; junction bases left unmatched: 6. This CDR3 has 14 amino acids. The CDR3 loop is CASSFGTAEETQYF. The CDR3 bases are TGTGCCAGCAGCTTTGGGACAGCAGAGGAGACCCAGTACTTC.

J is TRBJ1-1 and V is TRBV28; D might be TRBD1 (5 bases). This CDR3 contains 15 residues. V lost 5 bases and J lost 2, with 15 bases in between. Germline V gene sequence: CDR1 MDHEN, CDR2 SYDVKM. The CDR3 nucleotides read TGTGCCAGCAGTCCTCAGGACACAATCAACACTGAAGCTTTCTTT. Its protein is CASSPQDTINTEAFF.

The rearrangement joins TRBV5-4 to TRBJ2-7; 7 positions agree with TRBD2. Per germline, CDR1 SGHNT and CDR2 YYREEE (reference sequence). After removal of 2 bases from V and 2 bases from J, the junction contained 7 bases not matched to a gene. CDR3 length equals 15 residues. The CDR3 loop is CASSFRSSGTYEQYF. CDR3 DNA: TGTGCCAGCAGCTTTCGGTCGAGCGGGACCTACGAGCAGTACTTC.

The CDR3 loop is CASSTIRTGRSYNEQFF. In DNA, the CDR3 is TGTGCCAGCAGCACCATCCGGACAGGGAGGTCCTACAATGAGCAGTTCTTC. The chain carries TRBV21-1 and TRBJ2-1; TRBD1 was called by the table and not checked on the DNA. TRBV21-1 is assigned pseudogene status. The CDR3 runs to 17 residues.

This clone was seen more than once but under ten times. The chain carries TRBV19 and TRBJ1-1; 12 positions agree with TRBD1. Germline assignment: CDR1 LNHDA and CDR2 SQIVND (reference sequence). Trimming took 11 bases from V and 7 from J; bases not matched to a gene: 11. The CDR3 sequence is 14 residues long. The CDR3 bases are TGTGCCGCCAACCCGGGACAGGGGGCTAGTGAAGCTTTCTTT. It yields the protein CAANPGQGASEAFF.

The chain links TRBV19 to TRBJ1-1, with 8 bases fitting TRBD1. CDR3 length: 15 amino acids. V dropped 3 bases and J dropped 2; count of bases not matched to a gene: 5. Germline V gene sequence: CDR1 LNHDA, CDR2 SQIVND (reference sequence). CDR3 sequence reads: CASSIGDRTNTEAFF. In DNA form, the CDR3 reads TGTGCCAGTAGTATCGGGGACAGGACCAACACTGAAGCTTTCTTT.

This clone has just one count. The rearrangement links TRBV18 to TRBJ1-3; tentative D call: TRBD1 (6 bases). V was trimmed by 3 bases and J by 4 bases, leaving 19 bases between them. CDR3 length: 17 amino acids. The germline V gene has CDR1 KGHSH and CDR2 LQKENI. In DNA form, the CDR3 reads TGTGCCAGCTCACCTGTGACAGGTCCGCTCTGGGGAAACACCATATATTTT. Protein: CASSPVTGPLWGNTIYF.

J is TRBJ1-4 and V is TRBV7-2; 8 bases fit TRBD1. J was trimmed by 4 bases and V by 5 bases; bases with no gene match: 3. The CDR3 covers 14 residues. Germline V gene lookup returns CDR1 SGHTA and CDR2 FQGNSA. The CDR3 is CASSPDRGNEKLFF. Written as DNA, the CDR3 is TGTGCCAGCAGCCCCGACAGGGGTAATGAAAAACTGTTTTTT. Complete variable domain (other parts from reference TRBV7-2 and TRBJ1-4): GAGVSQSPSNKVTEKGKDVELRCDPISGHTALYWYRQSLGQGLEFLIYFQGNSAPDKSGLPSDRFSAERTGGSVSTLTIQRTQQEDSAVYLCASSPDRGNEKLFFGSGTQLSVL.

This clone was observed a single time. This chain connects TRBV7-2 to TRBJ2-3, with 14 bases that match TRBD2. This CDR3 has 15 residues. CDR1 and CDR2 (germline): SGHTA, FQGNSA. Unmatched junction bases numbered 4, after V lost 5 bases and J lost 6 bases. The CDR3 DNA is TGTGCCAGCAGCACTCGACTAGCGGGAGGGGATACGCAGTATTTT. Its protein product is CASSTRLAGGDTQYF.

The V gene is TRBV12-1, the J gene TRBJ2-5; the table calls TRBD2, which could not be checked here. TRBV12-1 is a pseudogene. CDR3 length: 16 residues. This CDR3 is CASSLRLAPTQETQYF. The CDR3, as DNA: TGTGCCAGCAGCTTGCGACTAGCGCCCACCCAAGAGACCCAGTACTTC.

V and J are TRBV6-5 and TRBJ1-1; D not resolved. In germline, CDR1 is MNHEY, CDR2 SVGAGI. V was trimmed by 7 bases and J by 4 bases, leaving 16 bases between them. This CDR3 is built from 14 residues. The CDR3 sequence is CASTQVSGITEAFF. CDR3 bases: TGTGCCAGCACCCAGGTTTCGGGGATCACTGAAGCTTTCTTT.

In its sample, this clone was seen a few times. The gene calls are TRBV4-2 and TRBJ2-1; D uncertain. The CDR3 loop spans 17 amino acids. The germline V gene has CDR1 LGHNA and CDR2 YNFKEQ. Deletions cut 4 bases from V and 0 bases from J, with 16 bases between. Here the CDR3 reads CASSPSRGESSYNEQFF. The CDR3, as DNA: TGTGCCAGCAGCCCATCCCGCGGCGAGAGCTCCTACAATGAGCAGTTCTTC.

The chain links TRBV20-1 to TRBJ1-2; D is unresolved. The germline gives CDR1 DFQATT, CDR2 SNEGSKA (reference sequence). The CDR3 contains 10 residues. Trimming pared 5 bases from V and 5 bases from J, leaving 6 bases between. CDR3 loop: CSARAYGYTF. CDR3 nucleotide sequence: TGCAGTGCTCGCGCTTATGGCTACACCTTC.

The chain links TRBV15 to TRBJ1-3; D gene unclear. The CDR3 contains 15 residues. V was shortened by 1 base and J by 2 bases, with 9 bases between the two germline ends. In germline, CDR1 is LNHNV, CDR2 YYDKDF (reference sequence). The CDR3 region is CATSRAAGTGNTIYF. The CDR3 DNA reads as TGTGCCACCAGCAGAGCCGCGGGAACTGGAAACACCATATATTTT.

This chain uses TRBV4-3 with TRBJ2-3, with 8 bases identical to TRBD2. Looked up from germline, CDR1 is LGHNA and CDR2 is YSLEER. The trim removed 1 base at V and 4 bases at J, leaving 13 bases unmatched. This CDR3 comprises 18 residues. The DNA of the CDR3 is TGCGCCAGCAGCCAAGGGTGGGGCGGGGGGTCTTATGCAGATACGCAGTATTTT. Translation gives CASSQGWGGGSYADTQYF.

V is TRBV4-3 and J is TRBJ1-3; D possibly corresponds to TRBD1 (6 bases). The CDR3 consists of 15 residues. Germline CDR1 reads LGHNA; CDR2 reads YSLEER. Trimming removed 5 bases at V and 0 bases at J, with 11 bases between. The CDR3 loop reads CASSSQGVSGNTIYF. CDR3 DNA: TGCGCCAGCAGCTCACAGGGTGTCTCTGGAAACACCATATATTTT.

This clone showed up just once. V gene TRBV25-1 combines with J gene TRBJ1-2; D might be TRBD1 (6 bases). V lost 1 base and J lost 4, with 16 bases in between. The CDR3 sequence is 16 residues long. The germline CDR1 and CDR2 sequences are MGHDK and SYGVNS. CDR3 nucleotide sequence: TGTGCCAGCAGTGAATGGGGGGGGCCTATCCCCTATGGCTACACCTTC. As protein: CASSEWGGPIPYGYTF.

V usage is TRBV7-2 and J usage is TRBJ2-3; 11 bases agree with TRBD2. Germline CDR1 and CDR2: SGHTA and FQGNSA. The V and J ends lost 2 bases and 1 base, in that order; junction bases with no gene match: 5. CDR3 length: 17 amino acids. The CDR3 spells CASSLSLAGGGTDTQYF. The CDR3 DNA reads TGTGCCAGCAGCTTAAGTCTAGCGGGGGGAGGCACAGATACGCAGTATTTT.